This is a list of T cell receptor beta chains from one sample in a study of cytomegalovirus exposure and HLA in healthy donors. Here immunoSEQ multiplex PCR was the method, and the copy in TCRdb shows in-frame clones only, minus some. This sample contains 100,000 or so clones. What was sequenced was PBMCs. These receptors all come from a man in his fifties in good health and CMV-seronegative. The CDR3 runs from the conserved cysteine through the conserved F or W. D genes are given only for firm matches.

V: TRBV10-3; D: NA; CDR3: CAISGETGRGNQPQHF
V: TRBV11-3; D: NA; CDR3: CASSPRDSNTGELFF
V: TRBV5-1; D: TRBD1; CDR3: CASSFQGADTEAFF
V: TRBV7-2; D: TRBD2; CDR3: CASSSRPSGTAGSDNEQFF
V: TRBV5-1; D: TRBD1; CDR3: CASSSFGTGKLNEQFF
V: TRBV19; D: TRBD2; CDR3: CASSGLAGDEQFF
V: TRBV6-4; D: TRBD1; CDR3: CASIRKRDRVNEKLFF
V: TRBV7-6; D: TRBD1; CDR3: CASSTMTGVGNTIYF
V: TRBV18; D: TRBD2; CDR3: CASSPPGGMTGELFF
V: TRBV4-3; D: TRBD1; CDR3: CASSQDGGQASSYNEQFF
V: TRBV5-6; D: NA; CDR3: CASSLVDRSGGEQFF
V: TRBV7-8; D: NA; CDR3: CASSPFSGTQYF
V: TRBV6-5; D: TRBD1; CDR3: CASSLQGGEQYF
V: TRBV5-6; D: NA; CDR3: CASSLAQGIPSGANVLTF
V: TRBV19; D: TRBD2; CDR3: CASSIGEGQYF
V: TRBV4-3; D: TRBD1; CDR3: CASSQAPETGKRNYGYTF
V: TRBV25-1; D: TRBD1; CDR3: CASSGTGKTEAFF